This T cell receptor beta chain was obtained from a study of cytomegalovirus exposure and HLA in healthy donors. Notes on the study in general: Accurate predictions that matched the HLA-A and HLA-B alleles of most subjects were reportedly made from TCR beta sequences. The classifier reportedly diagnosed cytomegalovirus status with high specificity and sensitivity. Later analysis showed TCR association rates varying by HLA locus, highest for DRB1 and lowest for HLA-C.

CDR3 length: 14 residues. Germline CDR1 reads SGHDN; CDR2 reads FVKESK. The V end was cut by 6 bases, the J end by 3 bases, with 15 bases between. A remark on this clone: Its target is not known.

Amplification used 60 Vbeta primers and 13 Jbeta primers. TCRdb's copy holds only in-frame clones and misses some; the assay was immunoSEQ multiplex PCR. Seen in this sample are some 130,000 clones; the ten most common clones hold under 2%. The source is a woman between 40 and 55 years old in good health and CMV-seropositive. Input material: PBMCs. This rearrangement joins TRBV14 to TRBJ2-7, with a tentative D call TRBD2 (6 bases). The CDR3 sequence: CASSSTGTDYEQYF. The CDR3 DNA is TGTGCCAGCAGTTCAACCGGGACTGACTACGAGCAGTACTTC.